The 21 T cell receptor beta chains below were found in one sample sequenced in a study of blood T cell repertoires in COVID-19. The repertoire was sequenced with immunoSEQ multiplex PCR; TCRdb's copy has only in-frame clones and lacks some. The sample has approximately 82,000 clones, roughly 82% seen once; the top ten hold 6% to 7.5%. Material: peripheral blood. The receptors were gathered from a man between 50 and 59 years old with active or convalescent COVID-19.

CDR3 nucleotides: TGTGCCAGCAGCCCGTTTGGACTTGACTCAGATACGCAGTATTTT. It is translated as CASSPFGLDSDTQYF. The chain couples TRBV11-2 to TRBJ2-3; tentative D call: TRBD2 (5 bases). The germline V gene has CDR1 SGHAT and CDR2 FQNNGV. The CDR3 covers 15 residues. V was clipped by 5 bases and J by 4 bases, with 16 bases between them.

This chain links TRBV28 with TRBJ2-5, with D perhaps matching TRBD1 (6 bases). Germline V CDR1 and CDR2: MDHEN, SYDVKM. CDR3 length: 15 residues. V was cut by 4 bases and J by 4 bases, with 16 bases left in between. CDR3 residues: CASSSSGQKVETQYF. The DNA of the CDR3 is TGTGCCAGCAGTTCCTCCGGACAGAAAGTAGAGACCCAGTACTTC.

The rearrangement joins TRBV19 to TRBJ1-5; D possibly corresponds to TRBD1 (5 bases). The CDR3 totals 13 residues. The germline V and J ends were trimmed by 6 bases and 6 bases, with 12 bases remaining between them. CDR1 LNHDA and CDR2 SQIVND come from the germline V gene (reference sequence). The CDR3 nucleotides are TGTGCCAGTAGCCCGGGACTTCGTCAGCCCCAGCATTTT. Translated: CASSPGLRQPQHF.

The CDR3 region is CASSEMAGSTDTQYF. The DNA for the CDR3 is TGCGCCAGCAGTGAGATGGCAGGGAGCACAGATACGCAGTATTTT. The chain employs TRBV10-1 and TRBJ2-3; tentatively, D is TRBD1 (5 bases). The V gene lost 2 bases and the J gene lost 0 bases, with 9 bases spanning the gap. CDR3 length: 15 residues. Looked up from germline, CDR1 is WNHNN and CDR2 is SYGVQD (reference sequence).

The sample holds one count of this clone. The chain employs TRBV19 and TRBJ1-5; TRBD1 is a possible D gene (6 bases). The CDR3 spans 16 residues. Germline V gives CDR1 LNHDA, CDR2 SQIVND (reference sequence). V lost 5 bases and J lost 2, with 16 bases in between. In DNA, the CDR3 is TGTGCCAGTAGTCCCCGGGGGGCCGAGGGCAATCAGCCCCAGCATTTT. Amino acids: CASSPRGAEGNQPQHF.

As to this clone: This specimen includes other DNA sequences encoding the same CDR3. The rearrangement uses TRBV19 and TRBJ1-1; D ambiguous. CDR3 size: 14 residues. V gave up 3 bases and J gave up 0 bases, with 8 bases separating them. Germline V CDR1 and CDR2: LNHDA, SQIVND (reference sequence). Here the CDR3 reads CASSMRELNTEAFF. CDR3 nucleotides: TGTGCCAGTAGTATGCGGGAGCTGAACACTGAAGCTTTCTTT.

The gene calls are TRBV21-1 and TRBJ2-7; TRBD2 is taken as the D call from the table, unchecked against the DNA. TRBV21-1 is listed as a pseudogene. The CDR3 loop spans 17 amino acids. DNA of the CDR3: TGTGCCAGCAGCAAAGTTCCCCCAAAGTCGAGTTTCTACGAGCAGTACGTC. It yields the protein CASSKVPPKSSFYEQYV.

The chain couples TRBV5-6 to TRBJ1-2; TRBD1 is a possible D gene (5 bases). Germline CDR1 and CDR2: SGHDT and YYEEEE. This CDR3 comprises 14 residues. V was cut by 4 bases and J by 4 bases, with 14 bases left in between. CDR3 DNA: TGTGCCAGCAGCCCCACCTCGGACACCTATGGCTACACCTTC. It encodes CASSPTSDTYGYTF.

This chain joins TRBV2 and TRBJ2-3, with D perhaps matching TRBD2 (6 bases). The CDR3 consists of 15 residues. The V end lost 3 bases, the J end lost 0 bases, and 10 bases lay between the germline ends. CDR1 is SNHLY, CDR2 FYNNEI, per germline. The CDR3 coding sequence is TGTGCCAGCAGTGACCCGGGGGTTAGCACAGATACGCAGTATTTT. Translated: CASSDPGVSTDTQYF.

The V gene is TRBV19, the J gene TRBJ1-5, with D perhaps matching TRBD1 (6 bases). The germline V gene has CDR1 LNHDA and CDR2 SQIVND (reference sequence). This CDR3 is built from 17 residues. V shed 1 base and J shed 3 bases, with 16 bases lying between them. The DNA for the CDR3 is TGTGCCAGTAGTATAGGGCGGGGGCACCTTCCCAATCAGCCCCAGCATTTT. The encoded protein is CASSIGRGHLPNQPQHF.

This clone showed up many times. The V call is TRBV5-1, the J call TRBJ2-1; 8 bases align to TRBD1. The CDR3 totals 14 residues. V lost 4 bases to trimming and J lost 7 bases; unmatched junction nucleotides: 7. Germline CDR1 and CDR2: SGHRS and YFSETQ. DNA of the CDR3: TGCGCCAGCAGCGTAGGACAGGGTCAAAATGAGCAGTTCTTC. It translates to CASSVGQGQNEQFF. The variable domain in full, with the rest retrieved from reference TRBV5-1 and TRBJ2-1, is KAGVTQTPRYLIKTRGQQVTLSCSPISGHRSVSWYQQTPGQGLQFLFEYFSETQRNKGNFPGRFSGRQFSNSRSEMNVSTLELGDSALYLCASSVGQGQNEQFFGPGTRLTVL.

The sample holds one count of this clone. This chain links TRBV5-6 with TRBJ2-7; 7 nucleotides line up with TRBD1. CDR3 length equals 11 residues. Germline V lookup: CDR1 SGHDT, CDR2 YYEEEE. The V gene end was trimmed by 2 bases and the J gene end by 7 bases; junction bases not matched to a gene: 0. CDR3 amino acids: CASSLQGEQYF. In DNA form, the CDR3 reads TGTGCCAGCAGCTTACAGGGGGAGCAGTACTTC.

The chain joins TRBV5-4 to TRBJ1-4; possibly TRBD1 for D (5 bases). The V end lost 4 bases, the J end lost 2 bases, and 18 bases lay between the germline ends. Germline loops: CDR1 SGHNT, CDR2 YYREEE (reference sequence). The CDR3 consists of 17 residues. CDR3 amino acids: CASSRGTAGGTNEKLFF. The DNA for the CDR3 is TGTGCCAGCAGCCGCGGGACGGCGGGGGGGACTAATGAAAAACTGTTTTTT.

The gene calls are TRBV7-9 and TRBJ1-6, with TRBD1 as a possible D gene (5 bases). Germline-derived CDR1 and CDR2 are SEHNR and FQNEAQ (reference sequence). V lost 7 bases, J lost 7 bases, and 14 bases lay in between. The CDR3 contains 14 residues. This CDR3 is CASIREGGNSPLHF. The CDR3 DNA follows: TGTGCCAGCATCAGGGAGGGTGGCAATTCACCCCTCCACTTT.

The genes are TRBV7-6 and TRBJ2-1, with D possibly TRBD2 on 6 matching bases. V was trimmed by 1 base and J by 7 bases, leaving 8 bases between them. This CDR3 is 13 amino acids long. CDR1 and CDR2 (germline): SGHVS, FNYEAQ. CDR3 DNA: TGTGCCAGCAGCTTAGTGGGGAGGAATGAGCAGTTCTTC. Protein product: CASSLVGRNEQFF.

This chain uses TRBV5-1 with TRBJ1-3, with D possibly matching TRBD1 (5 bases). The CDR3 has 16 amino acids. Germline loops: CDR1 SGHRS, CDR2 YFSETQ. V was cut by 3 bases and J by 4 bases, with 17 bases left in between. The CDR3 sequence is CASSSDSSLLGNTIYF. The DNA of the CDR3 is TGCGCCAGCAGCTCTGACAGTTCGCTCCTAGGAAACACCATATATTTT. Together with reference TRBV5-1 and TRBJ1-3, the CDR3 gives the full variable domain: KAGVTQTPRYLIKTRGQQVTLSCSPISGHRSVSWYQQTPGQGLQFLFEYFSETQRNKGNFPGRFSGRQFSNSRSEMNVSTLELGDSALYLCASSSDSSLLGNTIYFGEGSWLTVV.

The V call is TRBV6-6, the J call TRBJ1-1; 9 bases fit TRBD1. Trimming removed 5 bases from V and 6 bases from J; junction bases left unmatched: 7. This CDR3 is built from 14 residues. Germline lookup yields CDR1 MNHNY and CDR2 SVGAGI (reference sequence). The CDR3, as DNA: TGTGCCAGCAGTACCGCGGACAGGGGCCCTGAAGCTTTCTTT. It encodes CASSTADRGPEAFF.

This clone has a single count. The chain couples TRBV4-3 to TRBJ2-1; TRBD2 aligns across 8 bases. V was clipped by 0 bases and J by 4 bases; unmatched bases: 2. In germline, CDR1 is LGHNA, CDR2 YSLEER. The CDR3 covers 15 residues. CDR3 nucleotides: TGCGCCAGCAGCCAAGAGATAGCGGGGTACAATGAGCAGTTCTTC. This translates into CASSQEIAGYNEQFF.

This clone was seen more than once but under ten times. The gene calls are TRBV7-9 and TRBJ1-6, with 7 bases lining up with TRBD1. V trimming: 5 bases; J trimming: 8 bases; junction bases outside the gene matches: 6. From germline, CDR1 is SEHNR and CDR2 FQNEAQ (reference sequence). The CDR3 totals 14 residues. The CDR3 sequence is CASSPRQGDSPLHF. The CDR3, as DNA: TGTGCCAGCAGCCCTAGACAGGGAGATTCACCCCTCCACTTT.

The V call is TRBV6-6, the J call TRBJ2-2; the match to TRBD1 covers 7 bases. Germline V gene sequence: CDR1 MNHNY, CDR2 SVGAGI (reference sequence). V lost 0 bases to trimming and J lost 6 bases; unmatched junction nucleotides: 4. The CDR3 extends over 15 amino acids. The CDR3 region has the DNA TGTGCCAGCAGTTACTCACAGGGGACCGCCGGGGAGCTGTTTTTT. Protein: CASSYSQGTAGELFF.

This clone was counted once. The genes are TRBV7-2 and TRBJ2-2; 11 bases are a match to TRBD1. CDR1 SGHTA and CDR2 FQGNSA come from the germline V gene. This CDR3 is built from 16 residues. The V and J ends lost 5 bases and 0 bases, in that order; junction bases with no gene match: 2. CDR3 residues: CASSRTGGANTGELFF. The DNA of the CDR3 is TGTGCCAGCAGCCGGACAGGGGGCGCGAACACCGGGGAGCTGTTTTTT.